The 15 T cell receptor beta chains listed next were all sequenced from one sample in a study of T cells in Graves' hyperthyroidism and ophthalmopathy. RNA transcripts gave rise to amplified TCR beta CDR3 regions. RT-PCR in the first round (using the HTBI primer set) targeted the TCR CDR3. Using its own MiXCR run on the multiplex PCR reads, TCRdb lists one record per CDR3 protein. This sample has a few hundred thousand distinct CDR3 sequences, with approximately 15% found just once. The sequenced sample consisted of blood. These receptors were taken from a woman aged 40-49 years with Graves' ophthalmopathy.

This rearrangement joins TRBV2 to TRBJ1-4; the D gene is possibly TRBD1 (5 bases). CDR3 size: 14 residues. V gave up 7 bases and J gave up 8 bases, with 17 bases separating them. Germline loops: CDR1 SNHLY, CDR2 FYNNEI. This CDR3 is CASTLQTVGEKLFF. The DNA of the CDR3 is TGTGCCAGCACCCTCCAGACAGTTGGGGAAAAACTGTTTTTT. The full variable domain, in which reference TRBV2 and TRBJ1-4 provide the parts outside the CDR3, is EPEVTQTPSHQVTQMGQEVILRCVPISNHLYFYWYRQILGQKVEFLVSFYNNEISEKSEIFDDQFSVERPDGSNFTLKIRSTKLEDSAMYFCASTLQTVGEKLFFGSGTQLSVL.

This clonotype has a handful of counts. A much larger clone differs from this one at a single base, so this may be a read error. CDR3 protein: CASRLTSGNTGELFF. The CDR3 region has the DNA TGTGCCAGCAGACTGACTAGCGGAAACACCGGGGAGCTGTTTTTT. This chain joins TRBV28 and TRBJ2-2; 9 nucleotides match TRBD2. Germline CDR1 reads MDHEN; CDR2 reads SYDVKM. V trimming: 6 bases; J trimming: 2 bases; junction bases outside the gene matches: 4. CDR3 size: 15 residues. The full variable domain, in which reference TRBV28 and TRBJ2-2 provide the parts outside the CDR3, is DVKVTQSSRYLVKRTGEKVFLECVQDMDHENMFWYRQDPGLGLRLIYFSYDVKMKEKGDIPEGYSVSREKKERFSLILESASTNQTSMYLCASRLTSGNTGELFFGEGSRLTVL.

This clonotype has ten or more counts. The chain joins TRBV11-2 to TRBJ2-1; D is unresolved. The CDR3 consists of 15 residues. Germline V gene sequence: CDR1 SGHAT, CDR2 FQNNGV. V was clipped by 1 base and J by 3 bases, with 10 bases between them. CDR3 DNA sequence: TGTGCCAGCAGCTTAGTGTCCCCGCTCTACAATGAGCAGTTCTTC. Translation: CASSLVSPLYNEQFF.

This clonotype was seen many times. The genes are TRBV20-1 and TRBJ2-7; 8 positions match TRBD1. The V gene's germline CDR1 is DFQATT and CDR2 SNEGSKA (reference sequence). V gave up 4 bases and J gave up 1 base; unmatched junction bases: 6. The CDR3 is 14 amino acids. Written as DNA, the CDR3 is TGCAGTGCTACTGACAGGGGTTTTTCCTACGAGCAGTACTTC. It is translated as CSATDRGFSYEQYF.

This chain connects TRBV13 to TRBJ2-1; D is unclear. With 8 bases removed from V and 1 base from J, the gap between germline ends came to 15 bases. Per the germline V gene, CDR1 is PRHDT and CDR2 is FYEKMQ (reference sequence). The CDR3 is made up of 15 amino acids. The CDR3 DNA follows: TGTGCCAGCGGCGCCCCCGGATCTTCCTACAATGAGCAGTTCTTC. Its translation is CASGAPGSSYNEQFF. Based on the CDR3 plus reference TRBV13 and TRBJ2-1, the full variable domain is AAGVIQSPRHLIKEKRETATLKCYPIPRHDTVYWYQQGPGQDPQFLISFYEKMQSDKGSIPDRFSAQQFSDYHSELNMSSLELGDSALYFCASGAPGSSYNEQFFGPGTRLTVL.

This clonotype appeared many times. The chain uses TRBV20-1 and TRBJ2-7, with 7 bases lining up with TRBD2. J was trimmed by 0 bases and V by 1 base; bases with no gene match: 6. Germline V CDR1 and CDR2: DFQATT, SNEGSKA (reference sequence). The length of the CDR3 is 15 residues. The CDR3 loop is CSARGSASGSYEQYF. Here the CDR3 DNA reads TGCAGTGCTAGAGGGTCGGCTAGCGGCTCCTACGAGCAGTACTTC.

This clonotype came up a few times. This chain uses TRBV11-2 with TRBJ1-3, with 11 bases lining up with TRBD1. This CDR3 contains 21 residues. V was pared by 4 bases and J by 0 bases, with 17 bases of the junction left unmatched. Germline CDR1 reads SGHAT; CDR2 reads FQNNGV. The CDR3 nucleotides are TGTGCCAGCAGCTCCCGGAACCCCGGGACAGGGGGGACCTACTCTGGAAACACCATATATTTT. This translates into CASSSRNPGTGGTYSGNTIYF.

This chain uses TRBV20-1 with TRBJ2-7; 7 positions agree with TRBD1. The CDR3 has 13 amino acids. CDR1 and CDR2 (germline): DFQATT, SNEGSKA (reference sequence). The CDR3 spells CSATPGQSYEQYF. The CDR3 DNA follows: TGCAGCGCGACCCCGGGACAGAGCTACGAGCAGTACTTC.

This clonotype has at least ten counts. This chain uses TRBV5-1 with TRBJ2-1; possibly TRBD2 for D (5 bases). V lost 7 bases, J lost 4 bases, and 18 bases lay in between. The CDR3 totals 15 residues. CDR1 is SGHRS and CDR2 is YFSETQ in the germline V gene. For the CDR3, the DNA is TGCGCCAGCCGCGGGTCGCTAGCCCGGTACAATGAGCAGTTCTTC. Protein sequence: CASRGSLARYNEQFF.

This clonotype was detected a few times. The chain is built from TRBV9 and TRBJ1-3; D gene ambiguous. The CDR3 has 15 residues. Germline V gene sequence: CDR1 SGDLS, CDR2 YYNGEE. The ends were cut back, 4 bases at V and 0 bases at J, with 11 bases in the middle. The CDR3 here is CASSSLPNSGNTIYF. The CDR3 DNA is TGTGCCAGCAGCTCGCTTCCTAACTCTGGAAACACCATATATTTT.

This clonotype appeared many times. The chain joins TRBV5-1 to TRBJ2-1, with D tentatively TRBD1 (6 bases). V gave up 4 bases and J gave up 0 bases, with 8 bases separating them. This CDR3 spans 14 amino acids. Germline V lookup: CDR1 SGHRS, CDR2 YFSETQ. The CDR3 region is CASSTDSSYNEQFF. The CDR3 region has the DNA TGCGCCAGCAGCACGGACAGCTCCTACAATGAGCAGTTCTTC.

This clonotype was counted only a few times. A junction end diverges from the germline sequence, so it may reflect a read error. V gene TRBV18 combines with J gene TRBJ1-2; D gene ambiguous. Per the germline V gene, CDR1 is KGHSH and CDR2 is LQKENI. The CDR3 is 13 residues long. CDR3: CASSPPHSYGCTF. The CDR3 nucleotides are TGTGCCAGCTCACCACCACATTCCTATGGCTGCACCTTC. Using reference TRBV18 and TRBJ1-2 for the parts outside the CDR3, the full variable domain is NAGVMQNPRHLVRRRGQEARLRCSPMKGHSHVYWYRQLPEEGLKFMVYLQKENIIDESGMPKERFSAEFPKEGPSILRIQQVVRGDSAAYFCASSPPHSYGCTFGSGTRLTVV.

This clonotype was seen ten or more times. The CDR3 DNA sequence: TGTGCCAGCAGCCTGGGACTAGCACGAGATACGCAGTATTTT. Translation: CASSLGLARDTQYF. This rearrangement joins TRBV3-1 to TRBJ2-3, with TRBD2 identical over 9 bases. The CDR3 has 14 residues. Looked up from germline, CDR1 is LGHDT and CDR2 is YNNKEL (reference sequence). V lost 4 bases and J lost 5; bases outside the gene matches: 4.

The chain carries TRBV7-9 and TRBJ2-2; 8 bases align to TRBD2. Germline lookup yields CDR1 SEHNR and CDR2 FQNEAQ (reference sequence). CDR3 length equals 17 residues. V trimming: 3 bases; J trimming: 1 base; junction bases outside the gene matches: 7. Here the CDR3 reads CASSFSIRGGNTGELFF. DNA of the CDR3: TGTGCCAGCAGCTTCTCGATTCGGGGGGGGAACACCGGGGAGCTGTTTTTT.

V and J are TRBV6-1 and TRBJ2-7, with 8 bases identical to TRBD1. This CDR3 has 15 amino acids. Unmatched junction bases numbered 3, after V lost 2 bases and J lost 0 bases. The germline CDR1 and CDR2 sequences are MNHNS and SASEGT. The CDR3 sequence: CASSERDRSSYEQYF. DNA of the CDR3: TGTGCCAGCAGTGAACGGGACAGGAGCTCCTACGAGCAGTACTTC.